This T cell receptor beta chain was sequenced in a study of control samples from healthy donors and cancer patients. The CDR3 consists of 15 residues. Germline V gives CDR1 KGHDR, CDR2 SFDVKD. V dropped 2 bases and J dropped 4 bases, with 13 bases sitting between them. TCRdb keeps only in-frame clones here, not all; method: immunoSEQ multiplex PCR. The table has approximately 220,000 clones, just under 95% seen once. Sequencing was done on a sample of blood. The receptor was derived from a man aged 45-60 years in good health. The V gene is TRBV24-1, the J gene TRBJ1-1; D may be TRBD1 (5 bases). The CDR3 loop is CATSDSRGEGTEAFF. CDR3 DNA: TGTGCCACCAGTGATTCCCGAGGGGAAGGCACTGAAGCTTTCTTT.